Below, 2 T cell receptor beta chains from the same sample are listed, as sequenced in a study. TCRdb used MiXCR to reprocess the RT-PCR reads, holding one entry per CDR3 protein. The data show hundreds of thousands of distinct CDR3 sequences, approximately 15% seen once. The specimen was memory CD4+ T cells from blood. These receptors were obtained from a female donor in good health, serving as a healthy control.

The chain combines TRBV6-6 with TRBJ1-5; D gene ambiguous. CDR3 length: 15 residues. Germline V gene sequence: CDR1 MNHNY, CDR2 SVGAGI (reference sequence). V was clipped by 5 bases and J by 0 bases, with 11 bases between them. CDR3 protein: CASSPQPDSNQPQHF. The DNA for the CDR3 is TGTGCCAGCAGTCCACAGCCGGATAGCAATCAGCCCCAGCATTTT.

V and J are TRBV6-6 and TRBJ2-4; 12 nucleotides match TRBD2. After removal of 4 bases from V and 1 base from J, the junction contained 11 bases not matched to a gene. Germline-derived CDR1 and CDR2 are MNHNY and SVGAGI (reference sequence). This CDR3 is 19 amino acids long. The CDR3 DNA is TGTGCCAGCAGTTCCCCGACTAGCGGGGGACCTCTTGCCAAAAACATTCAGTACTTC. Residues: CASSSPTSGGPLAKNIQYF.